This T cell receptor beta chain was captured by sequencing in a study of T-cell reconstitution after alpha-beta-depleted transplantation in children. This clonotype appeared many times. Its target is unknown. General observations from the study: Several patients had high TCRbeta diversity at day 60; it came from surviving recipient T cells and thymic progenitors. T cells produced anew were the main source of T-cell counts and diversity one year after transplant. Several hundred expanded graft clones reportedly were the source of alpha-beta T cells about two months after transplant.

Trimming removed 6 bases from V and 0 bases from J, with 9 bases in between. The germline gives CDR1 LNHDA, CDR2 SQIVND (reference sequence). This CDR3 spans 14 amino acids. Unique molecular identifiers were used to barcode this TCRbeta library. TCRdb analysed the PCR reads with MiXCR anew, one entry per CDR3 protein. The table lists around 190,000 distinct CDR3 sequences, 6.6% of them singletons, with 5.5% in the top ten. The receptor comes from a boy under 10 years old with acute lymphoblastic leukemia, due to receive a stem cell transplant. The chain combines TRBV19 with TRBJ2-1; D remains ambiguous. The source was PBMCs, collected before TCRalphabeta/CD19-depleted stem cell transplant. In DNA form, the CDR3 reads TGTGCCAGTAGCTCCGATTCCTCCTACAATGAGCAGTTCTTC. Translating it yields CASSSDSSYNEQFF.